Below are 10 T cell receptor beta chains sequenced from a single sample in a study of T cells in women clearing cervical HPV infection. Method: immunoSEQ multiplex PCR; TCRdb's copy keeps in-frame clones and lacks some. The specimen's table records approximately 9,200 clones. The specimen was blood buffy coat. These receptors all stem from a woman between 18 and 70 years old with a cervical HPV16 infection that either progressed to CIN3+ or cleared (not recorded which).

In terms of frequency, this clone is medium-sized. The CDR3 end is not reached by the read, which stops 3 residues before it; the germline J gene fills it in. The V call is TRBV29-1, the J call TRBJ1-4, with TRBD1 identical over 8 bases. The CDR3 sequence is 13 residues long. The trim removed 6 bases at V and 8 bases at J, leaving 8 bases unmatched. Germline V gene sequence: CDR1 SQVTM, CDR2 ANQGSEA. CDR3 sequence: CSVETGVEEKLFF. The part of the CDR3 DNA that was read is TGCAGCGTGGAGACAGGGGTTGAAGAAAAA.

According to its frequency, this clone is medium-sized. The read terminates 3 residues ahead of where the CDR3 ends, so the germline J gene completes it. This chain connects TRBV6-1 to TRBJ1-1; D not resolved. Trimming removed 0 bases from V and 7 bases from J, with 9 bases in between. The V gene's germline CDR1 is MNHNS and CDR2 SASEGT. The CDR3 covers 13 residues. The CDR3 sequence is CASSEARSIEAFF. The part of the CDR3 DNA that was read is TGTGCCAGCAGTGAAGCCCGGTCTATTGAA.

Remarks on this clone: The missing CDR3 end, 3 residues past where the read stops, is filled in from the germline J gene. The chain is built from TRBV11-2 and TRBJ1-2; TRBD1 aligns across 8 bases. Trimming at V came to 5 bases and at J to 6 bases, leaving 8 bases not matched to a gene. CDR1 and CDR2 (germline): SGHAT, FQNNGV. This CDR3 region has 14 residues. The sequenced CDR3 bases are TGTGCCAGCAGCCTTAGGACAGGGAACGATGGC. Amino acids: CASSLRTGNDG. The whole CDR3 sequence is CASSLRTGNDGYTF.

In regard to this clone: The junction departs from the called germline gene at one end, perhaps through a read error. The CDR3 end lies 3 residues beyond the end of the read and is filled in from the germline J gene. This chain connects TRBV4-2 to TRBJ2-3, with D possibly matching TRBD2 (6 bases). Germline V lookup: CDR1 LGHNA, CDR2 YNFKEQ. CDR3 length: 15 amino acids. CDR3 amino acids: CASSPSGTSTDTQYF. CDR3 DNA, as far as it was read: TGCGCCAGCAGCCCCTCCGGGACTAGCACAGATACG.

About this clone itself: The read is 3 residues too short to cover the CDR3 end, so that end is filled in from the germline J gene. The gene calls are TRBV7-9 and TRBJ2-3; tentative D call: TRBD2 (5 bases). CDR3 size: 14 residues. Germline V gene sequence: CDR1 SEHNR, CDR2 FQNEAQ (reference sequence). CDR3 sequence reads: CASSGLVGMETQYF. The DNA read from the CDR3 is TGTGCCAGCAGCGGACTCGTGGGGATGGAGACG.

On this clone itself: The read ends 3 residues before the CDR3 terminus; that terminus is restored from the germline J gene. The chain has TRBV19 and TRBJ2-2; no definite D call. Trimming removed 3 bases from V and 5 bases from J, with 4 bases in between. The germline CDR1 and CDR2 sequences are LNHDA and SQIVND (reference sequence). There are 12 residues in the CDR3. The CDR3 bases that were read are TGTGCCAGTAGTATCCTTACCGGGGAG. Protein product: CASSILTGE. The entire CDR3 protein reads CASSILTGELFF.

On this clone: Read sequence stops 3 residues before the CDR3 end, and the germline J gene provides the missing end. The chain links TRBV19 to TRBJ1-4; D is possibly TRBD1 (5 bases). Germline V gene lookup returns CDR1 LNHDA and CDR2 SQIVND (reference sequence). Trimming pared 8 bases from V and 3 bases from J, leaving 10 bases between. CDR3 size: 13 residues. The CDR3 spells CASSQVPNEKLFF. The CDR3 DNA, read in part, is TGTGCCAGTTCACAGGTGCCTAATGAAAAA.

On this clone: The sequence runs out 3 residues before the end of the CDR3; the remainder is reconstructed from the germline J gene. The chain joins TRBV7-3 to TRBJ2-1, with D perhaps matching TRBD2 (6 bases). The CDR3 covers 14 residues. Per germline, CDR1 SGHTA and CDR2 FQGTGA. Trimming removed 4 bases from V and 8 bases from J, with 15 bases in between. The DNA read from the CDR3 is TGTGCCAGCAGCTCATACCTCGGGGGATATGAG. Amino acid sequence: CASSSYLGGYE. The full CDR3 is CASSSYLGGYEQFF.

This clone ranks as medium-sized in terms of frequency. The CDR3 end lies 3 residues beyond the end of the read and is filled in from the germline J gene. The chain combines TRBV18 with TRBJ2-2; 12 nucleotides agree with TRBD2. The CDR3 contains 16 residues. The J segment lost 1 base and the V segment lost 3 bases, leaving 0 bases of the junction unmatched. CDR1 KGHSH and CDR2 LQKENI come from the germline V gene. The CDR3 is CASSPGLAGNTGELFF. CDR3 bases read: TGTGCCAGCTCACCGGGACTAGCGGGGAACACCGGGGAG.

The CDR3: CASSMRQGADTQYF. CDR3 DNA, as far as it was read: TGTGCCAGTAGTATGAGACAGGGGGCTGATACG. The chain couples TRBV19 to TRBJ2-3, with 10 positions matching TRBD1. The read ends 3 residues shy of where the CDR3 ends; the end is completed using the germline J gene. The junction had 3 bases not matched to a gene; V was cut back by 3 bases and J by 6 bases. Looked up from germline, CDR1 is LNHDA and CDR2 is SQIVND (reference sequence). The CDR3 has 14 residues. Full variable domain (missing parts from reference TRBV19 and TRBJ2-3): DGGITQSPKYLFRKEGQNVTLSCEQNLNHDAMYWYRQDPGQGLRLIYYSQIVNDFQKGDIAEGYSVSREKKESFPLTVTSAQKNPTAFYLCASSMRQGADTQYFGPGTRLTVL.